The next 5 T cell receptor beta chains were all read from a single sample in a study of ipilimumab plus nivolumab after autologous stem cell transplantation. The data were produced by immunoSEQ multiplex PCR, yet TCRdb's version contains in-frame clones alone and is incomplete. Here the sample spans under 25,000 clones, around 81% being singletons. Sequenced material: PBMCs, taken in a trial of ipilimumab plus nivolumab as post-transplant consolidation. All receptors come from a male donor with diffuse large B-cell lymphoma.

The chain recombines TRBV27 with TRBJ2-1; no reliable D call. Trimming removed 5 bases at V and 1 base at J, with 12 bases between. This CDR3 comprises 15 residues. The germline CDR1 and CDR2 sequences are MNHEY and SMNVEV (reference sequence). This CDR3 reads CASSQLALSYNEQFF. CDR3 sequence (DNA): TGTGCCAGCAGTCAACTCGCGTTATCCTACAATGAGCAGTTCTTC.

In its sample, this clone was seen a few times. The chain's CDR3 is CASSELRGGRYNEQFF. CDR3 DNA sequence: TGTGCCAGCAGTGAATTGCGGGGGGGGCGTTACAATGAGCAGTTCTTC. The chain recombines TRBV2 with TRBJ2-1; 9 nucleotides align to TRBD2. CDR3 size: 16 residues. After removal of 2 bases from V and 4 bases from J, the junction contained 6 bases not matched to a gene. CDR1 is SNHLY and CDR2 is FYNNEI in the germline V gene.

This chain uses TRBV5-4 with TRBJ1-4; 11 nucleotides match TRBD1. Germline loops: CDR1 SGHNT, CDR2 YYREEE (reference sequence). The CDR3 consists of 17 residues. The trim removed 0 bases at V and 6 bases at J, leaving 7 bases unmatched. The CDR3 loop is CASSLGTGGGGYEKLFF. In DNA, the CDR3 is TGTGCCAGCAGCTTGGGGACAGGGGGCGGCGGCTATGAAAAACTGTTTTTT.

The chain carries TRBV7-8 and TRBJ2-1, with 9 bases identical to TRBD2. The CDR3 is 16 amino acids. Germline V gene data show CDR1 as SGHVS and CDR2 as FQNEAQ. V shed 1 base and J 12 bases; nucleotides not matched to a gene: 13. CDR3 sequence (DNA): TGTGCCAGCAGCTTAGGAAGGATGGCGGGACTAGCAGGGCAGTTCTTC. Amino acid sequence: CASSLGRMAGLAGQFF.

J is TRBJ1-2 and V is TRBV2; D gene uncertain. The germline V gene has CDR1 SNHLY and CDR2 FYNNEI. V was pared by 3 bases and J by 6 bases, with 14 bases between. This CDR3 is built from 14 residues. This chain's CDR3 is CASSDHQNPHGYTF. The CDR3 DNA is TGTGCCAGCAGTGATCACCAGAACCCTCATGGCTACACCTTC.